Below, 9 T cell receptor beta chains from the same sample are listed, as sequenced in a study of shared clonotypes between healthy human individuals. TCRdb's copy holds only in-frame clones and misses some; the assay was immunoSEQ multiplex PCR. The table has some 2,100,000 clones, approximately 94% seen once. Sequencing was done on a sample of naive CD4+ T cells sorted from blood. The subset here: CD45RA+ positively selected. The receptors originated from a young man in good health.

The genes are TRBV4-3 and TRBJ2-7, with D unresolved. The CDR3 is 14 residues long. CDR1 LGHNA and CDR2 YSLEER come from the germline V gene. Trimming stripped 0 bases from V and 5 bases from J, with 11 bases between. The CDR3 region has the DNA TGCGCCAGCAGCCAAGAGATAAGGATCCACGAGCAGTACTTC. Its translation: CASSQEIRIHEQYF.

This clone appeared once. The sample contains more than one DNA sequence encoding this CDR3. J is TRBJ2-5 and V is TRBV11-3; a weak D match, TRBD2 (5 bases). Germline-derived CDR1 and CDR2 are SGHNT and YENEEA. V lost 1 base and J lost 5, with 8 bases in between. This CDR3 is 13 amino acids long. The CDR3 protein is CASSLGPGETQYF. For the CDR3, the DNA is TGTGCCAGCAGCTTAGGACCGGGGGAGACCCAGTACTTC.

The J gene is TRBJ1-2, the V gene TRBV5-1, with D hard to call. The CDR3 has 13 residues. V was cut by 4 bases and J by 4 bases, with 11 bases left in between. Germline CDR1 reads SGHRS; CDR2 reads YFSETQ. The chain's CDR3 is CASSIDDTYGYTF. The CDR3 DNA follows: TGCGCCAGCAGCATTGACGACACCTATGGCTACACCTTC.

Here the CDR3 DNA reads TGTGCCAGCAGTCCCCCTCTCCGAACACCTAGTTATGGCTACACCTTC. Its protein product is CASSPPLRTPSYGYTF. The chain links TRBV6-6 to TRBJ1-2, with no clear D. The CDR3 has 16 residues. V was cut by 5 bases and J by 5 bases, with 21 bases left in between. Per germline, CDR1 MNHNY and CDR2 SVGAGI (reference sequence).

This clone was observed a single time. This CDR3 is CASSLLQGQGNTEAFF. As DNA, the CDR3 is TGTGCCAGCAGTTTACTCCAAGGACAGGGGAACACTGAAGCTTTCTTT. This chain joins TRBV28 and TRBJ1-1; 8 nucleotides match TRBD1. This CDR3 is built from 16 residues. Trimming cost V 2 bases and J 1 base; bases outside gene matches: 6. In germline, CDR1 is MDHEN, CDR2 SYDVKM.

The J gene is TRBJ2-1, the V gene TRBV7-2, with no clear D. Germline CDR1 and CDR2: SGHTA and FQGNSA. V lost 2 bases, J lost 7 bases, and 15 bases lay in between. This CDR3 spans 15 amino acids. The CDR3 spells CASSLNWAPGNEQFF. DNA of the CDR3: TGTGCCAGCAGCTTAAACTGGGCCCCGGGTAATGAGCAGTTCTTC.

V usage is TRBV5-4 and J usage is TRBJ2-5, with 7 nucleotides matching TRBD2. The CDR3 has 16 amino acids. V lost 0 bases and J lost 3; bases outside the gene matches: 8. Germline V gene data show CDR1 as SGHNT and CDR2 as YYREEE (reference sequence). CDR3 region: CASSLAVAGREETQYF. In DNA, the CDR3 is TGTGCCAGCAGCTTGGCCGTCGCAGGGAGGGAAGAGACCCAGTACTTC.

CDR3 DNA: TGTGCCAGCAGTCGGCAGTTTGATTCACCCCTCCACTTT. This encodes CASSRQFDSPLHF. This chain joins TRBV6-4 and TRBJ1-6; D unclear. The CDR3 spans 13 residues. Trimming left V 5 bases short and J 8 bases short, with 10 bases between. Germline CDR1 reads MRHNA; CDR2 reads SNTAGT.

The V call is TRBV30, the J call TRBJ2-2; 9 nucleotides align to TRBD1. The V segment lost 5 bases and the J segment 0 bases; nucleotides outside the gene matches: 7. The CDR3 is 16 amino acids. CDR1 GTSNPN and CDR2 SVGIG come from the germline V gene (reference sequence). CDR3 sequence (DNA): TGTGCCTGGGGACAGGGGTTTTCAGCGAACACCGGGGAGCTGTTTTTT. Translated, it gives CAWGQGFSANTGELFF. The full variable domain, with the rest looked up from reference TRBV30 and TRBJ2-2, is SQTIHQWPATLVQPVGSPLSLECTVEGTSNPNLYWYRQAAGRGLQLLFYSVGIGQISSEVPQNLSASRPQDRQFILSSKKLLLSDSGFYLCAWGQGFSANTGELFFGEGSRLTVL.